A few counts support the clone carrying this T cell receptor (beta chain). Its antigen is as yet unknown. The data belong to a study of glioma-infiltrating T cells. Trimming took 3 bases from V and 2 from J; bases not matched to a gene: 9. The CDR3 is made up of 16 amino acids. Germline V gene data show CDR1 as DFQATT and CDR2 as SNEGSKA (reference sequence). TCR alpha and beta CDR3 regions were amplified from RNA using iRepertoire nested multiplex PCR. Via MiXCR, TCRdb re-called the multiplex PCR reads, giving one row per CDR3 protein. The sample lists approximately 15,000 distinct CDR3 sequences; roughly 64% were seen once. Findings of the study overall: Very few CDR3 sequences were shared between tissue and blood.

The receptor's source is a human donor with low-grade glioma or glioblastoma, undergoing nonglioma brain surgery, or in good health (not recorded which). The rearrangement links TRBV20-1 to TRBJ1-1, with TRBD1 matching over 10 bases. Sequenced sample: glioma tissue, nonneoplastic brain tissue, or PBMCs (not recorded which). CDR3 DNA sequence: TGCAGTGCTAGGGAGCCCCGGGACAGGGGAAACACTGAAGCTTTCTTT. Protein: CSAREPRDRGNTEAFF.